The 3 T cell receptor beta chains listed next were all sequenced from one sample in a study of graft-versus-host responses after intestinal transplantation. Sequencing was performed with immunoSEQ multiplex PCR; in TCRdb, only in-frame clones are kept and a portion is missing. The table lists approximately 90,000 clones, about 91% of them singletons. Their antigens remain unidentified. Sequenced here: unstimulated CD8+ T cells sorted from spleen or lymph node cells, sampled before transplant. The origin of the receptors is a human donor who was the organ donor for an intestinal transplant.

The genes are TRBV9 and TRBJ1-5; 9 bases match TRBD1. CDR3 length: 13 residues. J gave up 6 bases and V 7 bases, and 5 bases lay outside the gene matches. Germline V gene data show CDR1 as SGDLS and CDR2 as YYNGEE. The CDR3 DNA reads TGTGCCAGCGGGACAGGGTCGAGTCAGCCCCAGCATTTT. Amino acids: CASGTGSSQPQHF.

The V gene is TRBV5-1, the J gene TRBJ1-6; the D is unclear. Germline CDR1 reads SGHRS; CDR2 reads YFSETQ. V shed 4 bases and J shed 11 bases, with 10 bases lying between them. The CDR3 covers 12 residues. CDR3 residues: CASSTGVTPLHF. The CDR3 DNA sequence: TGCGCCAGCAGCACTGGGGTGACACCCCTCCACTTT.

The J gene is TRBJ1-5, the V gene TRBV27; D gene unclear. Trimming pared 8 bases from V and 3 bases from J, leaving 11 bases between. CDR3 size: 13 residues. In germline, CDR1 is MNHEY, CDR2 SMNVEV (reference sequence). CDR3 DNA sequence: TGTGCCAGCGCCCTTTCTGTCAATCAGCCCCAGCATTTT. It is translated as CASALSVNQPQHF.